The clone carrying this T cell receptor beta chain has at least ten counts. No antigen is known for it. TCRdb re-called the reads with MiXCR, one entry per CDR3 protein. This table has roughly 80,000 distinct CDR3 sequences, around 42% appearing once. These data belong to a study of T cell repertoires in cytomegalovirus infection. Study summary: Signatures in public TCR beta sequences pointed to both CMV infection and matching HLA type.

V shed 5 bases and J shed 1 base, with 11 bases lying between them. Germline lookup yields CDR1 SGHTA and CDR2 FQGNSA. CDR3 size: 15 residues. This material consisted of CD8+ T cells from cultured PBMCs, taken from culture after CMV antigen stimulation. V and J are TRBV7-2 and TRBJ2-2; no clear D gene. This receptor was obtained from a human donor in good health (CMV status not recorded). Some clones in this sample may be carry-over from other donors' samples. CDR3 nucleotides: TGTGCCAGCAGCCAGTCCGGGTTGAACACCGGGGAGCTGTTTTTT. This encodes CASSQSGLNTGELFF.